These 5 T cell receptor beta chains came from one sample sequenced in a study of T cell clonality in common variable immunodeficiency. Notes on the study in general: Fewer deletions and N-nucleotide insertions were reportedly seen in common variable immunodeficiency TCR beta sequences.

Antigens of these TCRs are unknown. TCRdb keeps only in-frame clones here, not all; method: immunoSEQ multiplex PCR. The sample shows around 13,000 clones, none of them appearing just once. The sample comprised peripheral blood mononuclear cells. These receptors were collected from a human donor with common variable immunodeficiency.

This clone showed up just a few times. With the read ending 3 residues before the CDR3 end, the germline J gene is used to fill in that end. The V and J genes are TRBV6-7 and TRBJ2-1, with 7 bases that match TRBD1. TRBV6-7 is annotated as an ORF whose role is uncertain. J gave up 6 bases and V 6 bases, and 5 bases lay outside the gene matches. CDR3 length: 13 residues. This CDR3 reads CASSQGVGNEQFF. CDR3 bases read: TGTGCCAGCAGCCAGGGGGTGGGCAATGAG.

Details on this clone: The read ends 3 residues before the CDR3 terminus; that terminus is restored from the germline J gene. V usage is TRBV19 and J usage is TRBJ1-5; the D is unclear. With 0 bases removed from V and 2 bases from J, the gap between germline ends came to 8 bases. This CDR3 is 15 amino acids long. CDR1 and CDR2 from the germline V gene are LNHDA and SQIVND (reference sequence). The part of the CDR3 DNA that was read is TGTGCCAGTAGTATAGAACGGAGGGGCAATCAGCCC. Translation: CASSIERRGNQP. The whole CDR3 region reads CASSIERRGNQPQHF.

The DNA read from the CDR3 is TGCGCCAGCAGCTTGTCGGGGGGAAACACCGGGGAG. This gives the protein CASSLSGGNTGE. The entire CDR3 is CASSLSGGNTGELFF. The V call is TRBV5-1, the J call TRBJ2-2, with 7 bases fitting TRBD2. The CDR3 end falls 3 residues outside the read, so it is completed with the germline J gene. The CDR3 totals 15 residues. Trimming at V came to 1 base and at J to 2 bases, leaving 2 bases not matched to a gene. Looked up from germline, CDR1 is SGHRS and CDR2 is YFSETQ.

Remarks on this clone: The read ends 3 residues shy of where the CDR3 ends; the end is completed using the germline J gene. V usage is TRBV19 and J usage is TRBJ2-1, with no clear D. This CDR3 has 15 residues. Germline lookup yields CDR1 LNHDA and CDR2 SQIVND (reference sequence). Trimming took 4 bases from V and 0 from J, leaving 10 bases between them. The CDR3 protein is CASSTQASSYNEQFF. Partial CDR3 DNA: TGTGCCAGTAGTACGCAGGCGAGCTCCTACAATGAG.

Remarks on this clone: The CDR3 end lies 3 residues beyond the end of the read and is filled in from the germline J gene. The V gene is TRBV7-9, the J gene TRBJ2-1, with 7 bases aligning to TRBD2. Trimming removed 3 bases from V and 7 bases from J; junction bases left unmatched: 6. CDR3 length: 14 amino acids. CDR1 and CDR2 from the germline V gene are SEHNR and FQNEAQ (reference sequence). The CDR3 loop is CASSFLDSGNEQFF. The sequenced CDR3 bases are TGTGCCAGCAGCTTTTTAGATAGCGGGAATGAG. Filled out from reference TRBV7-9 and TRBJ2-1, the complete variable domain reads DTGVSQNPRHKITKRGQNVTFRCDPISEHNRLYWYRQTLGQGPEFLTYFQNEAQLEKSRLLSDRFSAERPKGSFSTLEIQRTEQGDSAMYLCASSFLDSGNEQFFGPGTRLTVL.